This TCR beta chain was obtained from a study of shared clonotypes between healthy human individuals. Only Caucasian adults living in Nashville, Tennessee made up the donor group. The CD8 memory fraction combined CD45RO+ cells with TemRA cells (CCR7-negative CD45RA+). The CDR3 loop spans 13 amino acids. Germline lookup yields CDR1 SGHAT and CDR2 FQNNGV. The V gene lost 2 bases and the J gene lost 3 bases, with 7 bases spanning the gap. The table came from immunoSEQ multiplex PCR; TCRdb's copy has only in-frame clones and leaves some out. The sample carries approximately 640,000 clones, 90% recorded once.

The V gene is TRBV11-2, the J gene TRBJ1-2; tentative D call: TRBD1 (5 bases). Input material: memory CD8+ T cells from PBMCs. The subset was: CD45RO+ cells pooled with CCR7-negative TemRA cells. The receptor comes from a man aged 18 to 29 in good health. Some clones in this sample may be carry-over from other donors' samples. The CDR3 loop reads CASSLWGDYGYTF. CDR3 bases: TGTGCCAGCAGCTTATGGGGGGACTATGGCTACACCTTC. The full variable domain, rest sourced from reference TRBV11-2 and TRBJ1-2, is EAGVAQSPRYKIIEKRQSVAFWCNPISGHATLYWYQQILGQGPKLLIQFQNNGVVDDSQLPKDRFSAERLKGVDSTLKIQPAKLEDSAVYLCASSLWGDYGYTFGSGTRLTVV.